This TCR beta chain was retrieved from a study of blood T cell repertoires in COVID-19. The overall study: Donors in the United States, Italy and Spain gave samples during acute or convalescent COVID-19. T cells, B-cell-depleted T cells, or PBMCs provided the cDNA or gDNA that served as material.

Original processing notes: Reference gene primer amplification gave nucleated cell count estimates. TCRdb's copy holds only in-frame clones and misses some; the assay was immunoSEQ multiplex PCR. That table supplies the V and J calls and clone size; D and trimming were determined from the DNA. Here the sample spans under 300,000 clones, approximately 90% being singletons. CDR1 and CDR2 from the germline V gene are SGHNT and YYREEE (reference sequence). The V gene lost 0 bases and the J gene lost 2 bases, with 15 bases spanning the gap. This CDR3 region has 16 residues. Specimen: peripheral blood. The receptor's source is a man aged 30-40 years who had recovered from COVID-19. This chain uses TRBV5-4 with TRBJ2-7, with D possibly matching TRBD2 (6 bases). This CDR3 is CASSLGGPGTAYEQYF. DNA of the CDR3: TGTGCCAGCAGCTTGGGGGGTCCCGGGACTGCCTACGAGCAGTACTTC.